One sample yielded the 30 T cell receptor beta chains listed below, sequenced in a study of cytomegalovirus exposure and HLA in healthy donors. PCR was performed using 60 Vbeta and 13 Jbeta primers. Here immunoSEQ multiplex PCR was the method, and the copy in TCRdb shows in-frame clones only, minus some. Here the sample spans 150,000 to 180,000 clones, about 83% being singletons. Sequencing was done on a sample of PBMCs. Every receptor here comes from a woman aged 40 to 49 in good health and CMV-seronegative.

The chain combines TRBV5-1 with TRBJ1-3, with D hard to call. CDR1 SGHRS and CDR2 YFSETQ come from the germline V gene. Deletions cut 0 bases from V and 7 bases from J, with 5 bases between. The CDR3 length is 12 residues. This CDR3 reads CASSLDTNTIYF. DNA for the CDR3: TGCGCCAGCAGCTTGGATACTAACACCATATATTTT. The full variable domain, its missing parts supplied by reference TRBV5-1 and TRBJ1-3, is KAGVTQTPRYLIKTRGQQVTLSCSPISGHRSVSWYQQTPGQGLQFLFEYFSETQRNKGNFPGRFSGRQFSNSRSEMNVSTLELGDSALYLCASSLDTNTIYFGEGSWLTVV.

J is TRBJ1-2 and V is TRBV19, with TRBD1 matching over 8 bases. V lost 6 bases to trimming and J lost 3 bases; unmatched junction nucleotides: 6. The CDR3 runs to 14 residues. Germline-derived CDR1 and CDR2 are LNHDA and SQIVND (reference sequence). Here the CDR3 reads CASRWTGSYYGYTF. The CDR3 nucleotides read TGTGCCAGTAGATGGACAGGGAGTTACTATGGCTACACCTTC.

This sequence joins TRBV7-9 and TRBJ2-2; 8 bases are a match to TRBD1. CDR3 length equals 13 residues. The trim removed 3 bases at V and 6 bases at J, leaving 0 bases unmatched. The V gene's germline CDR1 is SEHNR and CDR2 FQNEAQ (reference sequence). CDR3: CASSFRGPGELFF. Here the CDR3 DNA reads TGTGCCAGCAGCTTCAGGGGGCCCGGGGAGCTGTTTTTT.

The rearrangement uses TRBV5-6 and TRBJ2-5, with no clear D. This CDR3 contains 11 residues. Per germline, CDR1 SGHDT and CDR2 YYEEEE. Deletions cut 4 bases from V and 3 bases from J, with 4 bases between. The CDR3 DNA is TGTGCCAGCAGCCTCGAAGAGACCCAGTACTTC. This codes for CASSLEETQYF.

This clone has just a few counts. The germline gene is not matched at one end of the junction; a read error may be the cause. The genes are TRBV5-6 and TRBJ2-7, with D unresolved. Looked up from germline, CDR1 is SGHDT and CDR2 is YYEEEE. The CDR3 loop spans 11 amino acids. In DNA, the CDR3 is TGTGCCAGCAGCTTGGACGGAACGGAGAACTTC. Translating it yields CASSLDGTENF.

The V gene is TRBV28, the J gene TRBJ2-5; the match to TRBD1 covers 9 bases. CDR3 size: 14 residues. V shed 6 bases and J 5 bases; nucleotides not matched to a gene: 7. Germline V gene data show CDR1 as MDHEN and CDR2 as SYDVKM. Here the CDR3 reads CASRFTGGGETQYF. The CDR3 bases are TGTGCCAGCAGGTTTACAGGGGGCGGTGAGACCCAGTACTTC.

This clone was found a few times. The rearrangement uses TRBV7-6 and TRBJ2-1; D might be TRBD1 (6 bases). This CDR3 has 15 residues. V lost 5 bases and J lost 0, with 11 bases in between. The germline CDR1 and CDR2 sequences are SGHVS and FNYEAQ. The CDR3 sequence is CASSPLDSSYNEQFF. Written as DNA, the CDR3 is TGTGCCAGCAGCCCATTGGACAGCTCCTACAATGAGCAGTTCTTC. The whole variable domain, filled in from reference TRBV7-6 and TRBJ2-1, reads GAGVSQSPRYKVTKRGQDVALRCDPISGHVSLYWYRQALGQGPEFLTYFNYEAQQDKSGLPNDRFSAERPEGSISTLTIQRTEQRDSAMYRCASSPLDSSYNEQFFGPGTRLTVL.

The rearrangement joins TRBV11-3 to TRBJ2-1, with D unclear. The V gene lost 5 bases and the J gene lost 4 bases, with 6 bases spanning the gap. Germline-derived CDR1 and CDR2 are SGHNT and YENEEA. The CDR3 loop spans 12 amino acids. Here the CDR3 DNA reads TGTGCCAGCAGCGTTCGGTACAATGAGCAGTTCTTC. Translation gives CASSVRYNEQFF.

The count of this clone is one. V and J are TRBV11-3 and TRBJ1-1; 7 bases agree with TRBD1. The V and J ends lost 5 bases and 1 base, in that order; junction bases with no gene match: 7. This CDR3 contains 15 residues. Germline V CDR1 and CDR2: SGHNT, YENEEA. Here the CDR3 reads CASSHQWTGNTEAFF. CDR3 sequence (DNA): TGTGCCAGCAGCCACCAATGGACAGGGAACACTGAAGCTTTCTTT.

This clone showed up just a few times. CDR3 nucleotide sequence: TGTGCCAGCAGTGCCCCCGCACAGGGGGAAGGGAATTCACCCCTCCACTTT. Translating it yields CASSAPAQGEGNSPLHF. The chain employs TRBV6-1 and TRBJ1-6, with 8 bases matching TRBD1. The CDR3 spans 17 residues. CDR1 MNHNS and CDR2 SASEGT come from the germline V gene. The V and J ends lost 4 bases and 7 bases, in that order; junction bases with no gene match: 12.

The chain combines TRBV5-5 with TRBJ2-3; perhaps TRBD2 as D (6 bases). With 4 bases removed from V and 6 bases from J, the gap between germline ends came to 9 bases. The CDR3 spans 12 residues. The germline V gene encodes CDR1 SGHKS and CDR2 YYEKEE (reference sequence). The chain's CDR3 is CASSQEGDTQYF. CDR3 in DNA: TGTGCCAGCAGCCAGGAGGGGGATACGCAGTATTTT. Full variable domain (outside the CDR3, taken from reference TRBV5-5 and TRBJ2-3): DAGVTQSPTHLIKTRGQQVTLRCSPISGHKSVSWYQQVLGQGPQFIFQYYEKEERGRGNFPDRFSARQFPNYSSELNVNALLLGDSALYLCASSQEGDTQYFGPGTRLTVL.

The V gene is TRBV5-6, the J gene TRBJ1-6; D unclear. This CDR3 has 16 amino acids. Germline V gene sequence: CDR1 SGHDT, CDR2 YYEEEE. V was trimmed by 3 bases and J by 0 bases, leaving 10 bases between them. The CDR3 DNA reads TGTGCCAGCAGCTCGGCGGGGAGCTCCTATAATTCACCCCTCCACTTT. Translated, it gives CASSSAGSSYNSPLHF.

This clone was counted a few times. The CDR3 DNA reads as TGTGCCAGCAGTAGGGGAGGTACGCAGTATTTT. The encoded protein is CASSRGGTQYF. This chain uses TRBV28 with TRBJ2-3, with D maybe TRBD2 (6 bases). V dropped 5 bases and J dropped 8 bases, with 8 bases sitting between them. The CDR3 loop spans 11 amino acids. The V gene's germline CDR1 is MDHEN and CDR2 SYDVKM.

This rearrangement joins TRBV5-1 to TRBJ2-1; D unresolved. CDR1 and CDR2 from the germline V gene are SGHRS and YFSETQ. This CDR3 spans 15 amino acids. V was cut by 4 bases and J by 0 bases, with 11 bases left in between. DNA for the CDR3: TGCGCCAGCAGCAGAGACTTCGACTCCTACAATGAGCAGTTCTTC. This codes for CASSRDFDSYNEQFF.

The chain is built from TRBV28 and TRBJ1-1; the D is unclear. V lost 6 bases and J 7 bases, leaving 15 bases between the germline ends. Germline V gene lookup returns CDR1 MDHEN and CDR2 SYDVKM. The CDR3 sequence is 13 residues long. The CDR3 spells CASRFTGSSEAFF. CDR3 in DNA: TGTGCCAGCAGGTTTACGGGGTCGAGTGAAGCTTTCTTT.

This rearrangement joins TRBV13 to TRBJ1-3, with D perhaps TRBD1 (6 bases). Looked up from germline, CDR1 is PRHDT and CDR2 is FYEKMQ (reference sequence). V lost 5 bases, J lost 0 bases, and 14 bases lay in between. CDR3 length: 16 residues. Written as DNA, the CDR3 is TGTGCCAGCAGCACCCGGACAGCGAGCTCTGGAAACACCATATATTTT. It encodes CASSTRTASSGNTIYF.

The chain recombines TRBV6-5 with TRBJ1-4; 8 bases are a match to TRBD1. Trimming cost V 5 bases and J 1 base; bases outside gene matches: 0. This CDR3 comprises 14 residues. Germline V gene data show CDR1 as MNHEY and CDR2 as SVGAGI. This CDR3 reads CASSDRGTNEKLFF. In DNA, the CDR3 is TGTGCCAGCAGTGACAGGGGAACTAATGAAAAACTGTTTTTT.

In nucleotides, the CDR3 is TGTGCCAGCAGCCTCTGGACAGCGAACACCGGGGAGCTGTTTTTT. Residues: CASSLWTANTGELFF. The chain carries TRBV7-8 and TRBJ2-2; D perhaps matches TRBD1 (6 bases). V shed 5 bases and J shed 0 bases, with 10 bases lying between them. The CDR3 extends over 15 amino acids. Germline V gene sequence: CDR1 SGHVS, CDR2 FQNEAQ.

The chain recombines TRBV5-6 with TRBJ2-2, with 12 bases lining up with TRBD2. The CDR3 extends over 17 amino acids. With V trimmed by 3 bases and J by 5 bases, 8 bases remained unmatched. Germline V gene data show CDR1 as SGHDT and CDR2 as YYEEEE. The CDR3 coding sequence is TGTGCCAGCAGCTCCTCACTAGCGGGAGGAAGGACCGGGGAGCTGTTTTTT. This sequence encodes CASSSSLAGGRTGELFF.

The rearrangement links TRBV19 to TRBJ2-5; TRBD2 might be the D (5 bases). The CDR3 is 13 amino acids. Per the germline V gene, CDR1 is LNHDA and CDR2 is SQIVND (reference sequence). V was cut by 4 bases and J by 5 bases, with 11 bases left in between. CDR3 nucleotide sequence: TGTGCCAGTAGTAGTCTAGGCGGGGAGACCCAGTACTTC. This gives the protein CASSSLGGETQYF.

The J gene is TRBJ1-4, the V gene TRBV18; weak D call: TRBD1 (5 bases). Germline loops: CDR1 KGHSH, CDR2 LQKENI. V lost 1 base and J 3 bases, leaving 9 bases between the germline ends. This CDR3 comprises 15 residues. The CDR3, as DNA: TGTGCCAGCTCACCACAGAGACAGTCTAATGAAAAACTGTTTTTT. Its translation: CASSPQRQSNEKLFF. The variable domain in full, completed from reference TRBV18 and TRBJ1-4, reads NAGVMQNPRHLVRRRGQEARLRCSPMKGHSHVYWYRQLPEEGLKFMVYLQKENIIDESGMPKERFSAEFPKEGPSILRIQQVVRGDSAAYFCASSPQRQSNEKLFFGSGTQLSVL.

CDR3 nucleotides: TGTGCCAGCAGCCCATCTCGGACTAGCGGGAGTTCCGGGGAGACCCAGTACTTC. It translates to CASSPSRTSGSSGETQYF. This chain joins TRBV11-3 and TRBJ2-5; TRBD2 aligns across 13 bases. The V segment lost 5 bases and the J segment 5 bases; nucleotides outside the gene matches: 14. The CDR3 extends over 18 amino acids. Germline CDR1 is SGHNT and CDR2 is YENEEA.

CDR3: CAWSVYNSGSGNEQFF. Written as DNA, the CDR3 is TGTGCCTGGAGTGTCTATAATAGCGGGAGCGGAAATGAGCAGTTCTTC. This chain joins TRBV30 and TRBJ2-1, with 9 nucleotides matching TRBD2. CDR3 length: 16 amino acids. The junction had 10 bases not matched to a gene; V was cut back by 0 bases and J by 7 bases. The V gene's germline CDR1 is GTSNPN and CDR2 SVGIG (reference sequence).

The chain links TRBV5-6 to TRBJ1-2; D gene uncertain. V was clipped by 0 bases and J by 3 bases, with 12 bases between them. This CDR3 has 15 amino acids. Germline loops: CDR1 SGHDT, CDR2 YYEEEE. The CDR3 DNA reads TGTGCCAGCAGCTTGGGTCGCGAATTTGACTATGGCTACACCTTC. It yields the protein CASSLGREFDYGYTF.

The CDR3 reads CASSVTSGTHNEQFF. CDR3 sequence (DNA): TGTGCCAGCAGCGTAACTAGCGGGACACACAATGAGCAGTTCTTC. This rearrangement joins TRBV9 to TRBJ2-1; 10 nucleotides align to TRBD2. The germline V gene encodes CDR1 SGDLS and CDR2 YYNGEE. There are 15 residues in the CDR3. V lost 1 base, J lost 5 bases, and 3 bases stayed unmatched. Full variable domain (missing parts from reference TRBV9 and TRBJ2-1): DSGVTQTPKHLITATGQRVTLRCSPRSGDLSVYWYQQSLDQGLQFLIQYYNGEERAKGNILERFSAQQFPDLHSELNLSSLELGDSALYFCASSVTSGTHNEQFFGPGTRLTVL.

This chain connects TRBV30 to TRBJ1-2, with TRBD1 matching over 9 bases. Germline CDR1 reads GTSNPN; CDR2 reads SVGIG (reference sequence). CDR3 length equals 13 residues. J was trimmed by 6 bases and V by 2 bases; bases with no gene match: 4. The DNA for the CDR3 is TGTGCCTGGAGTACAGGGGGCGCGGATGGCTACACCTTC. This sequence encodes CAWSTGGADGYTF.

The chain couples TRBV11-2 to TRBJ1-3; 7 positions agree with TRBD1. The CDR3 is 13 residues long. The germline CDR1 and CDR2 sequences are SGHAT and FQNNGV. The junction had 3 bases not matched to a gene; V was cut back by 7 bases and J by 3 bases. CDR3 coding DNA: TGTGCCAGCATAGGGACAGTTGGAAACACCATATATTTT. This translates into CASIGTVGNTIYF.

This rearrangement joins TRBV5-4 to TRBJ2-7; 11 bases fit TRBD2. V gave up 8 bases and J gave up 5 bases; unmatched junction bases: 12. Germline CDR1 is SGHNT and CDR2 is YYREEE (reference sequence). The CDR3 totals 15 residues. The CDR3 DNA reads TGTGCCAGTACCGATAGCGGGAGGGTTCAGAACGAGCAGTACTTC. It codes for CASTDSGRVQNEQYF.

This chain joins TRBV6-1 and TRBJ2-7; 12 bases line up with TRBD2. The V gene end was trimmed by 7 bases and the J gene end by 6 bases; junction bases not matched to a gene: 10. This CDR3 spans 15 amino acids. In germline, CDR1 is MNHNS, CDR2 SASEGT. CDR3 sequence: CASTLSLAGGPEQYF. The CDR3 nucleotides read TGTGCCAGCACCCTGTCCCTAGCGGGAGGGCCCGAGCAGTACTTC.

The chain combines TRBV28 with TRBJ2-7, with D perhaps TRBD1 (5 bases). From germline, CDR1 is MDHEN and CDR2 SYDVKM. CDR3 size: 13 residues. V gave up 4 bases and J gave up 6 bases, with 13 bases separating them. The CDR3 DNA reads TGTGCCAGCAGTTCAACCAGGGTTGGCGAGCAGTACTTC. Protein sequence: CASSSTRVGEQYF.